The following is a T cell receptor beta chain sequence with its context. This specimen comes from a study of cytomegalovirus exposure and HLA in healthy donors. The V gene end was trimmed by 0 bases and the J gene end by 7 bases; junction bases not matched to a gene: 2. The CDR3 runs 14 residues. The germline CDR1 and CDR2 sequences are MNHNS and SASEGT. Amplification used 60 Vbeta primers and 13 Jbeta primers. Using immunoSEQ multiplex PCR, the repertoire was profiled, and TCRdb retains in-frame clones only, with some absent. The sample holds some 110,000 clones. The TCR comes from a man aged 35 to 55 in good health and CMV-seropositive. The specimen was PBMCs. The chain couples TRBV6-1 to TRBJ1-4; 7 nucleotides agree with TRBD1. The chain's CDR3 is CASSEAGTAEKLFF. The CDR3 DNA is TGTGCCAGCAGTGAAGCTGGGACAGCTGAAAAACTGTTTTTT.